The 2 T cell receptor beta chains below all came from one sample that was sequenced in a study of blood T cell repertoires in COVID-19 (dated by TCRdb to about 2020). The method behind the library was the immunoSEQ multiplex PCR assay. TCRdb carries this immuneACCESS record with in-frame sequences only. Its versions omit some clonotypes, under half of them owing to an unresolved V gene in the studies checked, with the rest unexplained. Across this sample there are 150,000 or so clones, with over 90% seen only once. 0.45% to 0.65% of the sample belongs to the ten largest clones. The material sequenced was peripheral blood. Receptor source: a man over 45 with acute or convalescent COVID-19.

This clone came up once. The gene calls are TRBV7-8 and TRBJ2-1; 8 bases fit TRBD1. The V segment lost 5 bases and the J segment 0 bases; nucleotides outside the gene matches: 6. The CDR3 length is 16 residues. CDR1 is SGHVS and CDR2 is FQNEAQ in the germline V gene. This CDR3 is CASSPRTGTSYNEQFF. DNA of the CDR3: TGTGCCAGCAGCCCCAGGACAGGGACCTCCTACAATGAGCAGTTCTTC.

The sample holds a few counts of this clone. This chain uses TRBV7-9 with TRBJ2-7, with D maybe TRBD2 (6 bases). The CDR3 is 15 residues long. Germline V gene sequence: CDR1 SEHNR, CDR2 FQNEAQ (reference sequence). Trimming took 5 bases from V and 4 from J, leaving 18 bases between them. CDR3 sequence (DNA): TGTGCCAGCAGCCAAGTGGGGGGTAGCATTTACGAGCAGTACTTC. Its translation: CASSQVGGSIYEQYF. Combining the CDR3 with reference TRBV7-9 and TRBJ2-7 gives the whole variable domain DTGVSQNPRHKITKRGQNVTFRCDPISEHNRLYWYRQTLGQGPEFLTYFQNEAQLEKSRLLSDRFSAERPKGSFSTLEIQRTEQGDSAMYLCASSQVGGSIYEQYFGPGTRLTVT.